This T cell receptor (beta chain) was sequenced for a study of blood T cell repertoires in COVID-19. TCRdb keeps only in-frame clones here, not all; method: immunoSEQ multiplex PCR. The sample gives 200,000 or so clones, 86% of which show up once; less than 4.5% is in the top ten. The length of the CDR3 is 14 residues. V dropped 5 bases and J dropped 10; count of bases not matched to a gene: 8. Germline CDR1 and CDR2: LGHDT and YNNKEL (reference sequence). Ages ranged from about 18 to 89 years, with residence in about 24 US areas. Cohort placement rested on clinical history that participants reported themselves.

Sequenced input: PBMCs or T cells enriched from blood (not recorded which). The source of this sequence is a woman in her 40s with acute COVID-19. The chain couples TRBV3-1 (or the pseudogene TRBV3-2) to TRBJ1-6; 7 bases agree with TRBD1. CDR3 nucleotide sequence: TGTGCCAGCAGCGGGACAGCGGGCAGGTCACCCCTCCACTTT. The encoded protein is CASSGTAGRSPLHF.